This TCR beta chain derives from a study of breast tumors, draining lymph nodes, adjacent tissues. Notes on the study in general: That most tumor T cells come from lymph nodes remained unproven.

CDR3 length: 14 residues. Trimming shortened V by 4 bases and J by 2 bases, and 12 bases separated the two germline ends. This clonotype was recorded at least ten times. Its specificity is unknown. TCRdb re-called the multiplex PCR reads through MiXCR, storing one row per CDR3 protein. The sample records 200,000 to 300,000 distinct CDR3 sequences, 30% being singletons. Samples came from axillary lymph nodes draining the breast cancer. What was sequenced was axillary lymph node tissue. The clonotype comes from a female donor with breast cancer. Some clones in this sample may be carry-over from other donors' samples. V usage is TRBV12-3 or TRBV12-4 and J usage is TRBJ2-7; D is perhaps TRBD1 (6 bases). The DNA of the CDR3 is TGTGCCAGCAGTTCATCACAGGGAACCTACGAGCAGTACTTC. This codes for CASSSSQGTYEQYF.